These 18 T cell receptor beta chains were sequenced from one sample in a study of tumour-infiltrating T cells in Burkitt lymphoma. TCRdb keeps only in-frame clones here, not all; method: immunoSEQ multiplex PCR. The profile shows around 15,000 clones, roughly 80% of them singletons. Sequenced sample: tumor tissue. These receptors originate from a human donor with diffuse large B-cell lymphoma.

This clone was counted a few times. V and J are TRBV4-2 and TRBJ1-5, with TRBD1 matching 7 bases. CDR1 LGHNA and CDR2 YNFKEQ come from the germline V gene. The CDR3 length is 14 residues. V shed 4 bases, J shed 5 bases, and the junction held 5 bases outside the gene matches. CDR3 protein: CASSPTGDDQPQHF. As DNA, the CDR3 is TGTGCCAGCAGCCCCACAGGGGATGATCAGCCCCAGCATTTT.

This rearrangement joins TRBV19 to TRBJ1-2; D perhaps matches TRBD1 (5 bases). Germline values: CDR1 LNHDA, CDR2 SQIVND (reference sequence). The CDR3 covers 13 residues. The V and J ends lost 5 bases and 0 bases respectively, with 7 bases between them. CDR3 in amino acids: CASSAGPNYGYTF. For the CDR3, the DNA is TGTGCCAGTAGTGCGGGACCTAACTATGGCTACACCTTC.

The rearrangement uses TRBV7-7 and TRBJ2-5, with D perhaps given as TRBD1 or TRBD2 (5 bases each). The CDR3 is made up of 17 amino acids. Looked up from germline, CDR1 is SSHAT and CDR2 is FNYEAQ (reference sequence). The V gene lost 4 bases and the J gene lost 2 bases, with 20 bases spanning the gap. CDR3 DNA sequence: TGTGCCAGCAGCTCGCTACTAGGGACCCTGGGGCAAGAGACCCAGTACTTC. Its translation: CASSSLLGTLGQETQYF.

V usage is TRBV18 and J usage is TRBJ2-7; no clear D. The CDR3 sequence is 13 residues long. In germline, CDR1 is KGHSH, CDR2 LQKENI. The V end was cut by 2 bases, the J end by 0 bases, with 5 bases between. This CDR3 reads CASSPMSSYEQYF. CDR3 nucleotides: TGTGCCAGCTCACCAATGAGCTCCTACGAGCAGTACTTC.

V is TRBV7-9 and J is TRBJ2-1; 10 nucleotides align to TRBD2. V was pared by 6 bases and J by 0 bases, with 11 bases of the junction left unmatched. The germline CDR1 and CDR2 sequences are SEHNR and FQNEAQ (reference sequence). The CDR3 runs to 18 residues. The CDR3, as DNA: TGTGCCAGCAGTAACAAGAAGGGGACTAGCGCCTCCTACAATGAGCAGTTCTTC. Its protein product is CASSNKKGTSASYNEQFF.

V is TRBV19 and J is TRBJ1-2; tentatively, D is TRBD1 (5 bases). The V gene's germline CDR1 is LNHDA and CDR2 SQIVND (reference sequence). The CDR3 consists of 13 residues. The V gene lost 3 bases and the J gene lost 4 bases, with 9 bases spanning the gap. CDR3 DNA sequence: TGTGCCAGTAGTATGAGGGACGGCTATGGCTACACCTTC. Amino acids: CASSMRDGYGYTF. Drawing the rest from reference TRBV19 and TRBJ1-2, the complete variable domain is DGGITQSPKYLFRKEGQNVTLSCEQNLNHDAMYWYRQDPGQGLRLIYYSQIVNDFQKGDIAEGYSVSREKKESFPLTVTSAQKNPTAFYLCASSMRDGYGYTFGSGTRLTVV.

The chain combines TRBV5-1 with TRBJ1-1; D remains ambiguous. The CDR3 extends over 14 amino acids. The V end lost 1 base, the J end lost 8 bases, and 15 bases lay between the germline ends. CDR1 SGHRS and CDR2 YFSETQ come from the germline V gene. The CDR3 coding sequence is TGCGCCAGCAGCTTGTACAGCGAAAGCCTGGAAGCTTTCTTT. Its protein product is CASSLYSESLEAFF.

This sequence joins TRBV7-2 and TRBJ1-5; no reliable D call. CDR1 is SGHTA, CDR2 FQGNSA, per germline. The V gene lost 3 bases and the J gene lost 2 bases, with 8 bases spanning the gap. The CDR3 is made up of 14 amino acids. CDR3 region: CASSFQSGNQPQHF. Written as DNA, the CDR3 is TGTGCCAGCAGCTTCCAATCGGGCAATCAGCCCCAGCATTTT.

This rearrangement joins TRBV2 to TRBJ1-1; 9 bases map to TRBD1. This CDR3 is 13 amino acids long. Germline V gene sequence: CDR1 SNHLY, CDR2 FYNNEI. V was pared by 7 bases and J by 5 bases, with 5 bases of the junction left unmatched. The CDR3 sequence is CASTGQGWTEAFF. CDR3 nucleotides: TGTGCCAGCACGGGACAGGGTTGGACTGAAGCTTTCTTT.

V gene TRBV29-1 combines with J gene TRBJ2-7, with 13 nucleotides matching TRBD2. Germline lookup yields CDR1 SQVTM and CDR2 ANQGSEA. There are 13 residues in the CDR3. V was pared by 5 bases and J by 3 bases, with 1 base of the junction left unmatched. CDR3 sequence (DNA): TGCAGCGTTCGACTAGCGGGAGGCTACGAGCAGTACTTC. Protein sequence: CSVRLAGGYEQYF.

V usage is TRBV18 and J usage is TRBJ2-1, with D tentatively TRBD1 (6 bases). The germline gives CDR1 KGHSH, CDR2 LQKENI. The CDR3 totals 14 residues. With 3 bases removed from V and 4 bases from J, the gap between germline ends came to 10 bases. The CDR3 coding sequence is TGTGCCAGCTCACCCCCGGACAGTTACAATGAGCAGTTCTTC. Translated: CASSPPDSYNEQFF.

The CDR3 region is CASGGTGGTEAFF. The CDR3 coding sequence is TGTGCTAGTGGGGGGACAGGGGGCACTGAAGCTTTCTTT. The genes are TRBV12-5 and TRBJ1-1, with 11 bases aligning to TRBD1. CDR3 length: 13 amino acids. The V segment lost 6 bases and the J segment 4 bases; nucleotides outside the gene matches: 1. Germline loops: CDR1 LGHNT, CDR2 FRNRAP.

The sample holds one count of this clone. The CDR3 spells CASSTAVGGNQPQHF. DNA of the CDR3: TGTGCCAGCAGCACGGCAGTGGGAGGGAATCAGCCCCAGCATTTT. J is TRBJ1-5 and V is TRBV7-2; no clear D. The CDR3 runs 15 residues. The V and J ends lost 5 bases and 4 bases respectively, with 15 bases between them. Germline V gives CDR1 SGHTA, CDR2 FQGNSA.

This chain uses TRBV2 with TRBJ2-1; 9 bases match TRBD2. CDR1 is SNHLY, CDR2 FYNNEI, per germline. There are 15 residues in the CDR3. V shed 3 bases and J 7 bases; nucleotides not matched to a gene: 7. Written as DNA, the CDR3 is TGTGCCAGCAGTGATTGGCGGGGGGGCCAGAATGAGCAGTTCTTC. This gives the protein CASSDWRGGQNEQFF.

This clone was picked up a small number of times. This chain uses TRBV27 with TRBJ2-1, with no clear D. The CDR3 is 13 residues long. The germline V and J ends were trimmed by 3 bases and 7 bases, with 10 bases remaining between them. The germline V gene has CDR1 MNHEY and CDR2 SMNVEV (reference sequence). The CDR3 nucleotides read TGTGCCAGCAGTTTCTTAGACAAGAATGAGCAGTTCTTC. Translated: CASSFLDKNEQFF.

This clone has a handful of counts. The sample contains more than one DNA sequence encoding this CDR3. The gene calls are TRBV20-1 and TRBJ2-5, with D uncertain. Germline V gene data show CDR1 as DFQATT and CDR2 as SNEGSKA (reference sequence). CDR3 size: 10 residues. V lost 3 bases and J lost 5, with 4 bases in between. Here the CDR3 DNA reads TGCAGTGCTAGTCAGGAGACCCAGTACTTC. It codes for CSASQETQYF.

V gene TRBV5-1 combines with J gene TRBJ2-7, with D hard to call. Germline assignment: CDR1 SGHRS and CDR2 YFSETQ. The germline V and J ends were trimmed by 4 bases and 4 bases, with 6 bases remaining between them. CDR3 size: 11 residues. CDR3 loop: CASSGGYEQYF. CDR3 coding DNA: TGCGCCAGCAGCGGTGGATACGAGCAGTACTTC.

The V gene is TRBV19, the J gene TRBJ2-7; 12 bases align to TRBD2. The CDR3 is made up of 15 amino acids. Trimming took 5 bases from V and 1 from J; bases not matched to a gene: 3. Germline assignment: CDR1 LNHDA and CDR2 SQIVND (reference sequence). CDR3 residues: CASSFGLAGSYEQYF. CDR3 DNA sequence: TGTGCCAGTAGTTTCGGACTAGCGGGATCCTACGAGCAGTACTTC.